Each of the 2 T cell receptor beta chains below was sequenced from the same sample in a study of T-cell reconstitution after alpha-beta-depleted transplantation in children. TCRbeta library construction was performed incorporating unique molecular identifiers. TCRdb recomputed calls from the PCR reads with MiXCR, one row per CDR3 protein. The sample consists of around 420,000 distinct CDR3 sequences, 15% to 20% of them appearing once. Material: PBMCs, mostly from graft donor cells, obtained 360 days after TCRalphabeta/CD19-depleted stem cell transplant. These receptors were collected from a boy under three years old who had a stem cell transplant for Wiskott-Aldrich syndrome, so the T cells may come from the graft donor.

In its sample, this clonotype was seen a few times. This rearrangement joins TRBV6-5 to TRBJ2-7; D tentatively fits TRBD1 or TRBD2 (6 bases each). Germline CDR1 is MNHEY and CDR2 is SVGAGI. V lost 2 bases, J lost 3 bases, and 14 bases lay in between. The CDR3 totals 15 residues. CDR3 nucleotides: TGTGCCAGCAGTTACCTACCACAGGGACTCTACGAGCAGTACTTC. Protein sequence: CASSYLPQGLYEQYF.

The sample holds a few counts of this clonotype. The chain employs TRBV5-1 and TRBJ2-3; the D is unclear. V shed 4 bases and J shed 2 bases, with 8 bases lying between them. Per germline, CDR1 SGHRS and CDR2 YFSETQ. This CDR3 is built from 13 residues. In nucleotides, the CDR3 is TGCGCCAGCAGCCGACACCCCACAGATACGCAGTATTTT. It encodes CASSRHPTDTQYF. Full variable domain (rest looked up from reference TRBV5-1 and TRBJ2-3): KAGVTQTPRYLIKTRGQQVTLSCSPISGHRSVSWYQQTPGQGLQFLFEYFSETQRNKGNFPGRFSGRQFSNSRSEMNVSTLELGDSALYLCASSRHPTDTQYFGPGTRLTVL.